This record concerns one TCR beta chain sequence. The data stem from a study of T cell changes during pregnancy in multiple sclerosis. TCRdb's table, derived via immunoSEQ multiplex PCR, lists solely in-frame clones and lacks some. The sample shows tens of thousands of clones, roughly 92% of them seen only once. The specimen comprised CD8+ T cells from peripheral blood mononuclear cells, sampled in the second trimester of pregnancy. The sequence was obtained from a female donor with multiple sclerosis, enrolled in a pregnancy study.

CDR3 region: CASSLYPGDGGGGNTIYF. The DNA of the CDR3 is TGTGCCAGCAGTTTATACCCGGGTGACGGGGGAGGTGGAAACACCATATATTTT. The V and J genes are TRBV28 and TRBJ1-3; possibly TRBD1 for D (5 bases). CDR1 MDHEN and CDR2 SYDVKM come from the germline V gene. The CDR3 extends over 18 amino acids. The ends were cut back, 1 base at V and 3 bases at J, with 19 bases in the middle.